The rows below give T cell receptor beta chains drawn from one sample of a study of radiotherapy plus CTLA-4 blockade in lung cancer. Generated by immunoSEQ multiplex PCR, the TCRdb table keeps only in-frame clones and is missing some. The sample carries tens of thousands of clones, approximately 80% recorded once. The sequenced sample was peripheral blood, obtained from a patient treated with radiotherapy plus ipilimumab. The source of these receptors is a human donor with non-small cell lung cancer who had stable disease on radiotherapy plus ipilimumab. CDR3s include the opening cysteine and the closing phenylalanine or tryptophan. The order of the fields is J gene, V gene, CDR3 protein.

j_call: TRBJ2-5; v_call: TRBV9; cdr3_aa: CASSVEETQYF
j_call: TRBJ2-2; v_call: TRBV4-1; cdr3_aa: CASSPGLVETGELFF
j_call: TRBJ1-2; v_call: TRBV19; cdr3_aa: CASQLRRLGGAMGYTF
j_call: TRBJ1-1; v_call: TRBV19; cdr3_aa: CASSPRGGVTEAFF
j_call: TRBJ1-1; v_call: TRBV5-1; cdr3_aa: CASSRKGEAFF
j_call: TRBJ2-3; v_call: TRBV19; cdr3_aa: CASRGGLSSTDTQYF
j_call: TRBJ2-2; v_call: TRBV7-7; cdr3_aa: CASSFGGDTGELFF
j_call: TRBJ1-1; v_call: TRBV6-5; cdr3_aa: CASSYGRGAGEAFF
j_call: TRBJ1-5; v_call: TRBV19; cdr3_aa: CASSIQPSQPQHF
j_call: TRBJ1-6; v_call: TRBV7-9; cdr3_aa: CASSSGTRNSPLHF
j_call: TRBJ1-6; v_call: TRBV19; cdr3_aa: CATTERGGPPNSPLHF
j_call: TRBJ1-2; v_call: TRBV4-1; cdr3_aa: CASSQGGRGYTF
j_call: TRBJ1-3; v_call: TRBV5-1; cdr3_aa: CASSSVGSGNTIYF
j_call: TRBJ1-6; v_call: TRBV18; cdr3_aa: CASSPGEGNSPLHF
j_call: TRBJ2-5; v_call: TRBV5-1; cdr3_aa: CASSLAGWETQYF
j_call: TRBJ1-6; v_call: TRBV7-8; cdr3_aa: CASSAGQGRDSPLHF
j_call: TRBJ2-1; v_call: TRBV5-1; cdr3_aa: CASSPRVDNEQFF
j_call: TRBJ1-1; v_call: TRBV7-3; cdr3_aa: CASSLKVGTDTEAFF
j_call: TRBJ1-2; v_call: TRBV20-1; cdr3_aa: CSASPNGGYTF
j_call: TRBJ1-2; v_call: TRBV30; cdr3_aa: CAWSVWGRRAGYTF
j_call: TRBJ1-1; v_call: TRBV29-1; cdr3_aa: CSVYGQGSKEAFF
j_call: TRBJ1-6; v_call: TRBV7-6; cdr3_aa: CASSTGQGTNSPLHF
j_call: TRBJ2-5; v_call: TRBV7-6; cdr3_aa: CASSLRTVETQYF
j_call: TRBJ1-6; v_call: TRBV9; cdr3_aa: CASSDDRGIISPLHF
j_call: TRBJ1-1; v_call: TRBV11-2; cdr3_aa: CASRSGTGGTEAFF
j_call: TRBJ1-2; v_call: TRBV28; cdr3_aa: CASTATGGNYGYTF
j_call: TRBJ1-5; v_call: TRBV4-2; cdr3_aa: CASSQDVGDSNQPQHF
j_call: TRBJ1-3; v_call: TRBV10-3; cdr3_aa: CAIRTRQGSSSGNTIYF
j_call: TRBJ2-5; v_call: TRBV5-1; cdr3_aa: CASSPMGGRETQYF
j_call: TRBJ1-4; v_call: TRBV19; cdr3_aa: CASRVGQATNEKLFF
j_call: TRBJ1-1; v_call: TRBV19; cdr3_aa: CASSIARDYEAFF
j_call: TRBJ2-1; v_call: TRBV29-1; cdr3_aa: CSVGRGGANEQFF
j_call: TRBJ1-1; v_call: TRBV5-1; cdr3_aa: CASSVELPENTEAFF
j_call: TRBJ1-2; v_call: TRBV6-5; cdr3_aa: CASSYSRVLDGYTF
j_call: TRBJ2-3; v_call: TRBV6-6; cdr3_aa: CASRVRDRGADTQYF
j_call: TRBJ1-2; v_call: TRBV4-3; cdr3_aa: CASSQGTAYGYTF
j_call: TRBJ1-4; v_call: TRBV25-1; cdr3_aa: CASSDRGRATEKLFF
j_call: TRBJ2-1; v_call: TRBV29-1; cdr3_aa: CSVVFNEQFF
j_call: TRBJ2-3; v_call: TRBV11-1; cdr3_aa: CASKEGASTDTQYF
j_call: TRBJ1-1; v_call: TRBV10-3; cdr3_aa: CAISESPLGDPMNTEAFF
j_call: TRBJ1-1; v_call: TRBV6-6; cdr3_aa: CASSPGTGGTEAFF
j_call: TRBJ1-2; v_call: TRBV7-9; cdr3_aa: CASSFEWEEANYGYTF
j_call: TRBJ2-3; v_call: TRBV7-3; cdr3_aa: CASSSRLAGGTDTQYF
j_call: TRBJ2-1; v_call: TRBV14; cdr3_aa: CASSQVGKRGGSYNEQFF
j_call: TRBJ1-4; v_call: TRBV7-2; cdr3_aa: CASSSSGPTGNEKLFF